The present T cell receptor beta chain was sequenced within a study of CD8 T cells in Susac syndrome (dated by TCRdb to 2018 to 2020). Study-wide context: Repertoire sequencing was used to test whether CD8+ T cell activation and differentiation in Susac syndrome was antigen driven. Broad study findings and their caveats: The number of individuals in the TCR sequencing and HLA analysis was acknowledged as relatively small.

RNA was extracted with the RNeasy kit and about 0.5 to 1 ug was reverse transcribed using random hexamers. TCR beta CDR3 regions were amplified with the immunoSEQ multiplex PCR assay covering 54 Vbeta and 13 Jbeta segments. Bias from PCR amplification was corrected by using a synthetic template baseline for primer optimization and for computational correction. As for the original processing: Reads were annotated to V, D and J genes per IMGT and analyzed with immunoSEQ Analyzer, keeping only productive sequences. Clonality was calculated as one minus the Shannon entropy normalized by log2 of the number of productive unique sequences. For each patient and control, public and private clones were evaluated within the 100 most prevalent clones. Clones were defined as Susac-specific if absent from the healthy and MS cohorts, from approximately 1,100 published viral clones and from other ImmuneACCESS disease sequences. Starting from the raw public reads, TCRdb applied fastp trimming at Q25, assembled clones with MiXCR and retained in-frame beta chains. Rows merge per CDR3 protein into single entries with the most common DNA and genes. Here the V and J calls rest on TCRdb's processing, not on the authors' analysis. Counted in this sample were approximately 180,000 distinct CDR3 sequences; around 93% of them appeared once. More than 0.08% of the sample lies in the top ten.

Peripheral blood CD8+ and CD4+ T cells from healthy donors, Susac syndrome patients and multiple sclerosis patients were profiled by high-throughput TCR beta sequencing. The multiple sclerosis controls were treatment-naive patients whose relapsing-remitting disease, either stable or active, fulfilled the revised McDonald criteria. Bulk CD8+ and CD4+ T cells were purified magnetically by negative isolation, whereas CD8+ TEMRA cells were enriched by FACS. Blood was drawn into EDTA tubes, processed within 24 hours, and PBMCs were isolated by density gradient centrifugation. PBMCs intended for TCR sequencing were cryopreserved in liquid nitrogen and thawed later in a water bath at 37 degrees C. Purity of sorted or isolated CD4+, CD8+ and CD8+ TEMRA cells was at least 90%. The germline V gene encodes CDR1 KGHSH and CDR2 LQKENI. V and J lose 9 bases and 5 bases, and a span of 10 bases separates them. The CDR3 starts with the cysteine, ends with the phenylalanine, and has 11 residues. Only the CDR3 part of the read is kept: 33 bases, read in frame from the first base.

Comments on this clonotype: Its specific antigen is unknown. No quality values exist for individual bases; no much larger clone is one base distant.

This chain is built from TRBV18 and TRBJ2-5, with no confidently assigned D gene. This receptor was obtained from a human donor with multiple sclerosis. The source material was CD4+ T cells from PBMCs. The CDR3 in this case is CASAGDETQYF. The DNA sequence reads TGTGCCAGTGCTGGCGACGAGACCCAGTACTTC. With all but the CDR3 taken from the reference TRBV18 and TRBJ2-5 genes, the full variable domain is: NAGVMQNPRHLVRRRGQEARLRCSPMKGHSHVYWYRQLPEEGLKFMVYLQKENIIDESGMPKERFSAEFPKEGPSILRIQQVVRGDSAAYFCASAGDETQYFGPGTRLLVL.